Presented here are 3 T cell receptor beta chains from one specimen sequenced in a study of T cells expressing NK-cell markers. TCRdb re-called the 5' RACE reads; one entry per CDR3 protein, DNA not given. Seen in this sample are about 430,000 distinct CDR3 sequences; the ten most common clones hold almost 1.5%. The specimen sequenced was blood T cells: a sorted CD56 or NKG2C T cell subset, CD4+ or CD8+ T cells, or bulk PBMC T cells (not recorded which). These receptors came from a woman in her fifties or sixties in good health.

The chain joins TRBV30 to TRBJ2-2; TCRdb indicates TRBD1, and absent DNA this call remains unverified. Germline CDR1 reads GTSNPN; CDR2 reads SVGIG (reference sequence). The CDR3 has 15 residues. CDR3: CACSTRTGITGELFF.

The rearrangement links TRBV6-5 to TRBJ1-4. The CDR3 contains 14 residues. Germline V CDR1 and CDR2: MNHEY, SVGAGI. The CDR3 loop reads CATSPYATNEKLFF.

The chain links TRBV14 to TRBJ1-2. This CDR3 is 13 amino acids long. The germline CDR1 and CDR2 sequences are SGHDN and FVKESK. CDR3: CASSQRQSHGYTF.